One and the same sample provided the 28 T cell receptor beta chains below, sequenced in a study of early T cells in non-severe SARS-CoV-2 infection. TCRdb redid the calling of the 5' RACE reads with MiXCR, one entry per CDR3 protein. The sample consists of 29,000 or so distinct CDR3 sequences, about 4.8% of them appearing once. Input material: whole blood. These receptors came from an adult who was a healthcare worker with PCR-confirmed SARS-CoV-2 infection or an uninfected control (not recorded which).

This clonotype was observed many times. The gene calls are TRBV28 and TRBJ1-6; 8 bases match TRBD1. CDR1 and CDR2 from the germline V gene are MDHEN and SYDVKM. V shed 1 base, J shed 9 bases, and the junction held 5 bases outside the gene matches. The CDR3 consists of 15 residues. The chain's CDR3 is CASSLFRDRGSPLHF. The CDR3 DNA reads as TGTGCCAGCAGTTTATTTCGTGACAGGGGTTCACCCCTCCACTTT.

The chain is built from TRBV28 and TRBJ1-2; D gene ambiguous. Germline CDR1 reads MDHEN; CDR2 reads SYDVKM. Trimming left V 4 bases short and J 11 bases short, with 8 bases between. The CDR3 is 10 residues long. The CDR3 nucleotides read TGTGCCAGCAGTTCAACTATTTACACCTTC. Amino acid sequence: CASSSTIYTF.

This clonotype is a singleton in its sample. The CDR3 nucleotides are TGCGCCAGCAGCCAAGACGGTGTAGCGCCGAGCACAGATACGCAGTATTTT. It encodes CASSQDGVAPSTDTQYF. The chain carries TRBV4-1 and TRBJ2-3; perhaps TRBD2 as D (5 bases). CDR3 length: 17 amino acids. The germline CDR1 and CDR2 sequences are MGHRA and YSYEKL. With 0 bases removed from V and 0 bases from J, the gap between germline ends came to 13 bases.

In this sample, this clonotype turned up a few times. The rearrangement uses TRBV30 and TRBJ2-3; D is perhaps TRBD1 or TRBD2 (5 bases each). This CDR3 is 11 amino acids long. V was clipped by 4 bases and J by 9 bases, with 11 bases between them. Germline V CDR1 and CDR2: GTSNPN, SVGIG (reference sequence). CDR3 protein: CAWMVWDTQYF. In DNA, the CDR3 is TGTGCCTGGATGGTTTGGGACACGCAGTATTTT.

This clonotype was detected many times. The gene calls are TRBV7-6 and TRBJ2-2; TRBD2 is a possible D gene (6 bases). Germline lookup yields CDR1 SGHVS and CDR2 FNYEAQ. The CDR3 contains 15 residues. Between the trimmed V and J ends, which lost 5 bases and 4 bases, there was a span of 14 bases. CDR3 protein: CASSRITGSTGELFF. For the CDR3, the DNA is TGTGCCAGCAGCCGAATAACCGGGAGCACCGGGGAGCTGTTTTTT.

This clonotype came up many times. This chain connects TRBV5-1 to TRBJ1-1, with D tentatively TRBD1 (5 bases). Trimming pared 2 bases from V and 0 bases from J, leaving 8 bases between. Germline lookup yields CDR1 SGHRS and CDR2 YFSETQ. This CDR3 has 14 residues. This CDR3 is CASSFGGMNTEAFF. DNA of the CDR3: TGCGCCAGCAGCTTTGGGGGAATGAACACTGAAGCTTTCTTT.

This clonotype has a handful of counts. The chain is built from TRBV27 and TRBJ2-3; TRBD2 matches at 8 bases. The V segment lost 4 bases and the J segment 4 bases; nucleotides outside the gene matches: 10. Germline CDR1 and CDR2: MNHEY and SMNVEV (reference sequence). The CDR3 has 16 amino acids. CDR3 DNA sequence: TGTGCCAGCAGTTGGGGCGGGGGGCCGGAATCAGATACGCAGTATTTT. This sequence encodes CASSWGGGPESDTQYF.

This clonotype was seen repeatedly, ten times or more. In DNA, the CDR3 is TGCGCCAGCAGCTTGGTGGGTGTCGGGTCCTCTGGGGCCAACGTCCTGACTTTC. It translates to CASSLVGVGSSGANVLTF. V gene TRBV5-1 combines with J gene TRBJ2-6, with no clear D. The CDR3 spans 18 residues. Trimming took 0 bases from V and 0 from J, leaving 13 bases between them. The germline gives CDR1 SGHRS, CDR2 YFSETQ.

This clonotype was seen a few times. The chain links TRBV7-6 to TRBJ2-3, with 13 bases identical to TRBD2. Germline V lookup: CDR1 SGHVS, CDR2 FNYEAQ. There are 15 residues in the CDR3. The V segment lost 6 bases and the J segment 4 bases; nucleotides outside the gene matches: 4. This chain's CDR3 is CASSFTSGRADTQYF. In DNA form, the CDR3 reads TGTGCCAGCAGTTTCACTAGCGGGAGGGCAGATACGCAGTATTTT.

This sequence joins TRBV20-1 and TRBJ2-7; 10 bases are a match to TRBD1. After removal of 6 bases from V and 5 bases from J, the junction contained 7 bases not matched to a gene. CDR1 DFQATT and CDR2 SNEGSKA come from the germline V gene (reference sequence). The length of the CDR3 is 13 residues. CDR3 loop: CSAAGTGEDEQYF. CDR3 in DNA: TGCAGTGCAGCCGGGACAGGGGAGGACGAGCAGTACTTC.

This clonotype was found many times. V and J are TRBV10-3 and TRBJ2-2; D may be TRBD1 (5 bases). This CDR3 has 15 amino acids. V gave up 6 bases and J gave up 1 base, with 12 bases separating them. CDR1 and CDR2 from the germline V gene are ENHRY and SYGVKD. CDR3: CAIRDDRLNTGELFF. The DNA for the CDR3 is TGTGCCATCAGAGATGACAGATTGAACACCGGGGAGCTGTTTTTT.

The V and J genes are TRBV21-1 and TRBJ1-5; the D call TRBD1 from the table was never checked on the DNA. TRBV21-1 is a listed pseudogene. This CDR3 contains 17 residues. CDR3 residues: CASSNTSRNRVHQPQHF. The CDR3 DNA is TGTGCCAGCAGCAACACCAGTCGAAACAGGGTGCATCAGCCCCAGCATTTT.

This clonotype was detected ten times or more. V is TRBV12-3 or TRBV12-4 and J is TRBJ2-1, with 12 bases matching TRBD2. J gave up 3 bases and V 6 bases, and 3 bases lay outside the gene matches. CDR3 length: 15 residues. CDR3 sequence: CASSPTSGGYNEQFF. In DNA form, the CDR3 reads TGTGCCAGCAGCCCGACTAGCGGGGGCTACAATGAGCAGTTCTTC.

This clonotype appeared a few times. The rearrangement links TRBV20-1 to TRBJ1-1; the match to TRBD1 covers 9 bases. Germline CDR1 reads DFQATT; CDR2 reads SNEGSKA (reference sequence). The CDR3 runs to 15 residues. V lost 3 bases and J lost 2; bases outside the gene matches: 7. The CDR3 DNA follows: TGCAGTGCTAGGCCCAACAGGGGGCGAAACACTGAAGCTTTCTTT. As protein: CSARPNRGRNTEAFF.

This chain links TRBV7-6 with TRBJ2-5; D possibly corresponds to TRBD1 (5 bases). This CDR3 spans 14 amino acids. Germline V gene sequence: CDR1 SGHVS, CDR2 FNYEAQ. V was pared by 1 base and J by 2 bases, with 8 bases between. The chain's CDR3 is CASSLGTGQETQYF. CDR3 bases: TGTGCCAGCAGCTTAGGCACAGGTCAAGAGACCCAGTACTTC.

This clonotype occurred many times. The V call is TRBV7-2, the J call TRBJ2-7, with 7 bases lining up with TRBD2. The junction had 9 bases not matched to a gene; V was cut back by 4 bases and J by 0 bases. CDR1 and CDR2 from the germline V gene are SGHTA and FQGNSA. CDR3 length equals 16 residues. CDR3 nucleotides: TGTGCCAGCAGCTATAGCGGGCCCCGGAGCTCCTACGAGCAGTACTTC. Its protein is CASSYSGPRSSYEQYF.

This clonotype was observed at least ten times. This chain connects TRBV20-1 to TRBJ1-1; a weak D match, TRBD1 (6 bases). Trimming removed 1 base at V and 7 bases at J, with 13 bases between. Germline assignment: CDR1 DFQATT and CDR2 SNEGSKA (reference sequence). The CDR3 runs to 13 residues. In nucleotides, the CDR3 is TGCAGTGCTAGAGTTTGGGGGGCCGATGAAGCTTTCTTT. Encoded protein: CSARVWGADEAFF.

This clonotype was seen many times. The chain couples TRBV4-3 to TRBJ2-3; a weak D match, TRBD2 (5 bases). Germline V gene data show CDR1 as LGHNA and CDR2 as YSLEER. Trimming removed 1 base from V and 6 bases from J, with 14 bases in between. This CDR3 comprises 15 residues. The CDR3 DNA sequence: TGCGCCAGCAGCCAAGTTTTCTCAAGGACTGATACGCAGTATTTT. It specifies CASSQVFSRTDTQYF.

CDR3 sequence: CASSLRDRGYTEAFF. The CDR3 DNA is TGTGCCAGCAGCTTAAGGGACAGGGGTTATACTGAAGCTTTCTTT. This rearrangement joins TRBV7-6 to TRBJ1-1, with 10 bases that match TRBD1. The length of the CDR3 is 15 residues. After removal of 2 bases from V and 5 bases from J, the junction contained 5 bases not matched to a gene. Germline lookup yields CDR1 SGHVS and CDR2 FNYEAQ.

At least ten counts were recorded for this clonotype. The J gene is TRBJ2-1, the V gene TRBV18; D is possibly TRBD1 or TRBD2 (5 bases each). The CDR3 spans 14 residues. Germline assignment: CDR1 KGHSH and CDR2 LQKENI. Trimming left V 2 bases short and J 7 bases short, with 12 bases between. CDR3 region: CASSPDLGENEQFF. CDR3 nucleotide sequence: TGTGCCAGCTCACCAGATCTAGGGGAGAATGAGCAGTTCTTC.

This clonotype occurred many times. This chain connects TRBV4-1 to TRBJ1-6; no clear D. The germline gives CDR1 MGHRA, CDR2 YSYEKL. The germline V and J ends were trimmed by 0 bases and 4 bases, with 10 bases remaining between them. The CDR3 spans 16 residues. The CDR3 is CASSQEKGTYNSPLHF. CDR3 nucleotide sequence: TGCGCCAGCAGCCAAGAGAAAGGAACTTATAATTCACCCCTCCACTTT.

The sample holds many counts of this clonotype. The rearrangement uses TRBV12-3 or TRBV12-4 and TRBJ1-5; possibly TRBD1 for D (6 bases). The V end lost 6 bases, the J end lost 9 bases, and 21 bases lay between the germline ends. This CDR3 has 15 residues. Here the CDR3 DNA reads TGTGCCAGCAGCCTAAGGCAGGGGTCGGGTTCGCCCCAGCATTTT. Translated: CASSLRQGSGSPQHF.

This clonotype was counted at least ten times. J is TRBJ1-5 and V is TRBV28, with a possible D match to TRBD1 (6 bases). The V and J ends lost 6 bases and 6 bases respectively, with 15 bases between them. This CDR3 spans 14 amino acids. Germline CDR1 and CDR2: MDHEN and SYDVKM. DNA of the CDR3: TGTGCCAGCAGCAACCTCAGGGGAGGTCAGCCCCAGCATTTT. Translation gives CASSNLRGGQPQHF.

This clonotype has ten or more counts. V usage is TRBV5-1 and J usage is TRBJ1-1; no clear D. This CDR3 spans 13 amino acids. V was trimmed by 0 bases and J by 1 base, leaving 4 bases between them. The germline CDR1 and CDR2 sequences are SGHRS and YFSETQ. The CDR3 protein is CASSLVPNTEAFF. The CDR3 nucleotides are TGCGCCAGCAGCTTGGTCCCGAACACTGAAGCTTTCTTT.

This clonotype was found a few times. The chain recombines TRBV7-2 with TRBJ1-4; D is unclear. The CDR3 has 16 amino acids. Germline loops: CDR1 SGHTA, CDR2 FQGNSA. The ends were cut back, 5 bases at V and 3 bases at J, with 16 bases in the middle. DNA for the CDR3: TGTGCCAGCAGCCGTACGTTTTTACGAGCTAATGAAAAACTGTTTTTT. Translation gives CASSRTFLRANEKLFF. The entire variable domain, with the rest obtained from reference TRBV7-2 and TRBJ1-4, is as follows: GAGVSQSPSNKVTEKGKDVELRCDPISGHTALYWYRQSLGQGLEFLIYFQGNSAPDKSGLPSDRFSAERTGGSVSTLTIQRTQQEDSAVYLCASSRTFLRANEKLFFGSGTQLSVL.

This chain links TRBV4-3 with TRBJ2-7; the match to TRBD2 covers 11 bases. CDR1 and CDR2 from the germline V gene are LGHNA and YSLEER. CDR3 length: 15 amino acids. Unmatched junction bases numbered 0, after V lost 1 base and J lost 1 base. In DNA form, the CDR3 reads TGCGCCAGCAGCCAAGGACTAGCGGGATCCTACGAGCAGTACTTC. Its protein is CASSQGLAGSYEQYF.

The sample holds many counts of this clonotype. V is TRBV3-1 and J is TRBJ2-4; D is unclear. Germline CDR1 LGHDT, CDR2 YNNKEL (reference sequence). The CDR3 sequence is 12 residues long. Between the trimmed V and J ends, which lost 1 base and 6 bases, there was a span of 4 bases. In DNA, the CDR3 is TGTGCCAGCAGCCAAGTTTCAAACATTCAGTACTTC. This gives the protein CASSQVSNIQYF.

This clonotype has more than one count but fewer than ten. V and J are TRBV3-1 and TRBJ2-1, with D maybe TRBD2 (6 bases). CDR3 length equals 17 residues. Germline V gene data show CDR1 as LGHDT and CDR2 as YNNKEL (reference sequence). Trimming took 2 bases from V and 0 from J, leaving 14 bases between them. The CDR3 DNA reads TGTGCCAGCAGCCAATCACTCCCCGGGAGCTCCTACAATGAGCAGTTCTTC. Amino acid sequence: CASSQSLPGSSYNEQFF.